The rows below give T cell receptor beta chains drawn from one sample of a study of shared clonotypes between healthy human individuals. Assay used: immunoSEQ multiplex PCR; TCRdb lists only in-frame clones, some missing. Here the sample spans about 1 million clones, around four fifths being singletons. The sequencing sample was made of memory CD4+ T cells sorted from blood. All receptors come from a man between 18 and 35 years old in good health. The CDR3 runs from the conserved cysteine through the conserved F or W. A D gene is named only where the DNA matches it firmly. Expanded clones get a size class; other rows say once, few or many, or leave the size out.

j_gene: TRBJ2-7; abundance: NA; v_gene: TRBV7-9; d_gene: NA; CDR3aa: CASSLSVSSYEQYF; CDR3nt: TGTGCCAGCAGCTTATCCGTCAGCTCCTACGAGCAGTACTTC
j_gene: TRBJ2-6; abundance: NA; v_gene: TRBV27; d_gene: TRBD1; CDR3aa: CASSRDRVGANVLTF; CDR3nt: TGTGCCAGCAGCCGCGACAGGGTTGGGGCCAACGTCCTGACTTTC
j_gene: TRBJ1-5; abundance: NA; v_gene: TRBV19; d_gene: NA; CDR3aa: CASSPSASKTKYSNQPQHF; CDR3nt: TGTGCCAGTAGCCCATCTGCCAGTAAAACGAAATATAGCAATCAGCCCCAGCATTTT
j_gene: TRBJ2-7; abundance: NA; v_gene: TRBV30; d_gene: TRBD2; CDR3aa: CAWTNREATTGEQYF; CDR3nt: TGTGCCTGGACCAATCGGGAGGCCACGACGGGTGAGCAGTACTTC
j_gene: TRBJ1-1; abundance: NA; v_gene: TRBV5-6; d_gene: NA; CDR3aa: CASSSGAVFVF; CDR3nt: TGTGCCAGCAGCTCGGGAGCCGTGTTCGTCTTT
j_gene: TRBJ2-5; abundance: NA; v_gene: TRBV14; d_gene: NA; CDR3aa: CASSQINQETQYF; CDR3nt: TGTGCCAGCAGCCAAATAAACCAAGAGACCCAGTACTTC
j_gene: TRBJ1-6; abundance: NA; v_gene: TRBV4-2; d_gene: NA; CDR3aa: CASSQGDAYNSPLHF; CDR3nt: TGTGCCAGCAGCCAGGGGGACGCGTATAATTCACCCCTCCACTTT
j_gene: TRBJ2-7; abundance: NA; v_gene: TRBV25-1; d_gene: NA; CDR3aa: CASTPSGSASYEQYF; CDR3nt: TGTGCCAGCACCCCCTCGGGTTCGGCTTCCTACGAGCAGTACTTC
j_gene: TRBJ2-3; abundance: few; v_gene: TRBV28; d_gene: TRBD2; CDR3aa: CASSSGGRATDTQYF; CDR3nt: TGTGCCAGCAGTAGCGGGGGGCGGGCCACAGATACGCAGTATTTT
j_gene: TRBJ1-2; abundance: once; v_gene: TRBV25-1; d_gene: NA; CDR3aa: CASSRSGTDLRYGYTF; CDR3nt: TGTGCCAGCAGTAGATCCGGGACGGATCTGAGGTATGGCTACACCTTC
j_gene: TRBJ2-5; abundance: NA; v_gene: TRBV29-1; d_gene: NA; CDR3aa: CSFGQKETQYF; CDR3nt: TGCAGCTTCGGACAGAAAGAGACCCAGTACTTC
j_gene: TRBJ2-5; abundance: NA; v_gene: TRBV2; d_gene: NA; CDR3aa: CASSRSYQETQYF; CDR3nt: TGTGCCAGCAGTAGATCTTACCAAGAGACCCAGTACTTC
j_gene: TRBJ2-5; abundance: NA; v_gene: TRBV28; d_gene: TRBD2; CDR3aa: CASSLRGEAQYF; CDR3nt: TGTGCCAGCAGTTTACGGGGGGAGGCCCAGTACTTC
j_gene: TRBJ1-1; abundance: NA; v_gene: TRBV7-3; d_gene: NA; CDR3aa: CASSPRGTMNTEAFF; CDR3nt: TGTGCCAGCAGTCCCAGGGGTACGATGAACACTGAAGCTTTCTTT
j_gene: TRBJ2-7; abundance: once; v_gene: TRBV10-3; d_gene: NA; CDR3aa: CAISEGANEQYF; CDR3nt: TGTGCCATCAGTGAGGGAGCGAACGAGCAGTACTTC
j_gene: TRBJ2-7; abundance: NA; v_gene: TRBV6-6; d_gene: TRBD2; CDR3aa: CASSQGLHGEQYF; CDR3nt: TGTGCCAGCAGTCAGGGACTACACGGAGAGCAGTACTTC
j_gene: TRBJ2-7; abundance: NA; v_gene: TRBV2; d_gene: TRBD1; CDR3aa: CASSGLGQYSYEQYF; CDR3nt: TGTGCCAGCAGTGGTTTGGGACAGTACTCCTACGAGCAGTACTTC
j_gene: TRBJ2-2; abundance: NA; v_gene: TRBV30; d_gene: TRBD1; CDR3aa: CAWSPGQGGAGELFF; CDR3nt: TGTGCCTGGAGTCCGGGACAGGGGGGCGCCGGGGAGCTGTTTTTT
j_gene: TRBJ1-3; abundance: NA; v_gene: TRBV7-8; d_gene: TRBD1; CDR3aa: CASSRGTGRGNTIYF; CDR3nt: TGTGCCAGCAGCCGAGGGACAGGGCGCGGAAACACCATATATTTT
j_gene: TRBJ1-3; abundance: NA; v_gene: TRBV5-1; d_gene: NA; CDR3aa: CASSLGPTGTGNTIYF; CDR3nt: TGCGCCAGCAGCTTGGGCCCCACAGGGACTGGAAACACCATATATTTT
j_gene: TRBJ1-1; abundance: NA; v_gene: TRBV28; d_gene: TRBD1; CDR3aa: CASSPGGQGKGTEAFF; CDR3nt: TGTGCCAGCAGCCCCGGCGGACAGGGGAAGGGCACTGAAGCTTTCTTT
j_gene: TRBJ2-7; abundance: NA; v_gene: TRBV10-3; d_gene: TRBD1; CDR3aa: CATLRDRGYEQYF; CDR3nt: TGTGCCACTCTCCGGGACAGGGGCTACGAGCAGTACTTC
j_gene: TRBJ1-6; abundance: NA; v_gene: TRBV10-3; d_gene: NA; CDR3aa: CAISESGGNNSPLHF; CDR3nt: TGTGCCATCAGTGAGTCGGGCGGGAATAATTCACCCCTCCACTTT
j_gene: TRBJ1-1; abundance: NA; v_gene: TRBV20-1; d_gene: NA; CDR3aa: CSYASTEAFF; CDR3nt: TGCAGTTACGCGAGCACTGAAGCTTTCTTT
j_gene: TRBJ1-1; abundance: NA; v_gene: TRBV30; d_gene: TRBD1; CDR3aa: CAWTDRGTEAFF; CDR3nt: TGTGCCTGGACGGACAGGGGTACTGAAGCTTTCTTT
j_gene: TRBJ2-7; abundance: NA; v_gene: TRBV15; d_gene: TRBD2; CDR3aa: CATSRGTSGNYEQYF; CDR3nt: TGTGCCACCAGCAGAGGGACTAGCGGGAACTACGAGCAGTACTTC
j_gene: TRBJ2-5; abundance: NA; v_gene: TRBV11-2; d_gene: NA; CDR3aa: CASSFGSGQETQYF; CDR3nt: TGTGCCAGCAGCTTTGGAAGCGGCCAAGAGACCCAGTACTTC
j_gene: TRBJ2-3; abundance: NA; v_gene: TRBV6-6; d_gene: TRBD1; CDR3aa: CASNRDRVTDTQYF; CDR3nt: TGTGCCAGCAATCGGGACAGGGTCACAGATACGCAGTATTTT
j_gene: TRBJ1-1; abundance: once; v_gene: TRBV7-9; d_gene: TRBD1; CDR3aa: CASSPRGDSTEAFF; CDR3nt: TGTGCCAGCAGCCCCAGGGGGGATTCCACTGAAGCTTTCTTT
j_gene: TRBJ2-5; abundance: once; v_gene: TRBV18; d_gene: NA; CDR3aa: CASSPLAVQETQYF; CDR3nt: TGTGCCAGCTCACCCTTGGCAGTTCAAGAGACCCAGTACTTC
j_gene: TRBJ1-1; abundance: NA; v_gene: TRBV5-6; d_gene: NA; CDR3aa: CASSHQHGRDTEAFF; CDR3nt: TGTGCCAGCAGCCACCAACACGGTCGGGACACTGAAGCTTTCTTT
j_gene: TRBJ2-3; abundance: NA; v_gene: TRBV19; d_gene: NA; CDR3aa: CASSSLAHTDTQYF; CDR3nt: TGTGCCAGTAGTAGCCTAGCTCACACAGATACGCAGTATTTT
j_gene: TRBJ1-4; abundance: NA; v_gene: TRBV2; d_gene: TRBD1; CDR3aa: CASSEGGTGGEKLFF; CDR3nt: TGTGCCAGCAGTGAAGGTGGGACAGGGGGCGAAAAACTGTTTTTT
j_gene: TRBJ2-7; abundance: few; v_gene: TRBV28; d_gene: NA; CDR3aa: CASAGTYEQYF; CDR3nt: TGTGCCAGCGCAGGGACCTACGAGCAGTACTTC
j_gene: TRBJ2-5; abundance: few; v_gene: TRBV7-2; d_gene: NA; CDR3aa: CASSLVPVFGETQYF; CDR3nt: TGTGCCAGCAGCTTAGTGCCCGTCTTCGGGGAGACCCAGTACTTC
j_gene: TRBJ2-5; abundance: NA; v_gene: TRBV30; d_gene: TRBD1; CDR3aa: CAWRPVDRGRETQYF; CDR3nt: TGTGCCTGGAGACCGGTTGACAGGGGACGGGAGACCCAGTACTTC
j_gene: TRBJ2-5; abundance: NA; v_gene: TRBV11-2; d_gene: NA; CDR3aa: CASSRGAGETQYF; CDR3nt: TGTGCCAGCAGCAGGGGCGCCGGAGAGACCCAGTACTTC
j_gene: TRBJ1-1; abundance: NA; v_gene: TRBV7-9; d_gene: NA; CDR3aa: CASGRDRTEAFF; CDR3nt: TGTGCCAGTGGGCGGGATAGGACTGAAGCTTTCTTT
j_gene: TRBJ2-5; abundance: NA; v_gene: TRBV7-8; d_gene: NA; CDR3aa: CASSSQGLNPQETQYF; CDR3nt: TGTGCCAGCAGCTCTCAAGGACTTAACCCCCAAGAGACCCAGTACTTC